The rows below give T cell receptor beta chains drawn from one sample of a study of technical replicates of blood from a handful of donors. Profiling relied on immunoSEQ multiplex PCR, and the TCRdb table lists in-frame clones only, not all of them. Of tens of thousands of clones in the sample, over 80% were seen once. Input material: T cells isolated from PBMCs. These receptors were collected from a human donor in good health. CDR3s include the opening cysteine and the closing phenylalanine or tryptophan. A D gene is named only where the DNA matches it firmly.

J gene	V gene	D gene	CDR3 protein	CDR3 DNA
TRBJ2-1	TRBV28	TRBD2	CASSLTSGSHNEQFF	TGTGCCAGCAGTTTAACTAGCGGGAGTCACAATGAGCAGTTCTTC
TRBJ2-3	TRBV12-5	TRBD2	CASGLVLSQREYPDTQYF	TGTGCTAGTGGTTTGGTACTTTCCCAGCGGGAGTATCCAGATACGCAGTATTTT
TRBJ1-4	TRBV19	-	CASRGLNEKLFF	TGTGCCAGTAGGGGACTTAATGAAAAACTGTTTTTT
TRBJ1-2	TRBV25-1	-	CASSEFRGVQYGYTF	TGTGCCAGCAGTGAGTTCCGGGGGGTTCAGTATGGCTACACCTTC
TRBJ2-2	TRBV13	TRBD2	CASSLRLAGGVTGELFF	TGTGCCAGCAGCTTACGACTAGCGGGAGGGGTGACCGGGGAGCTGTTTTTT
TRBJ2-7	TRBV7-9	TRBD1	CASSLGQGAYEQYF	TGTGCCAGCAGCTTAGGGCAGGGGGCCTACGAGCAGTACTTC
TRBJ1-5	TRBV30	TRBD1	CAWSVPGQPYQPQHF	TGTGCCTGGAGTGTCCCGGGACAGCCCTATCAGCCCCAGCATTTT
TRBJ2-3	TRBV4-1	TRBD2	CASSQAMGGGIATQYF	TGCGCCAGCAGCCAAGCTATGGGGGGAGGGATCGCTACGCAGTATTTT
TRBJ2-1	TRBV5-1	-	CASSLDSPYNEQFF	TGCGCCAGCAGCTTGGACAGCCCCTACAATGAGCAGTTCTTC
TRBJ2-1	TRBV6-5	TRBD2	CASQREVDNEQFF	TGTGCCAGTCAGCGGGAGGTCGACAATGAGCAGTTCTTC
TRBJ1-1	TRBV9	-	CASSPTPGAQNTEAFF	TGTGCCAGCAGCCCCACCCCAGGGGCCCAGAACACTGAAGCTTTCTTT
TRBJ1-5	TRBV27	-	CASAYTGFSNQPQHF	TGTGCCAGCGCTTACACAGGGTTCAGCAATCAGCCCCAGCATTTT
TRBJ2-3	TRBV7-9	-	CASSLVWQITDTQYF	TGTGCCAGCAGCTTAGTTTGGCAGATCACAGATACGCAGTATTTT
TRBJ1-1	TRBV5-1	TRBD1	CASSLEGAAEAFF	TGCGCCAGCAGCTTGGAGGGGGCGGCTGAAGCTTTCTTT
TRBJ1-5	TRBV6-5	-	CASTPGINQPQHF	TGTGCCAGCACCCCGGGGATCAATCAGCCCCAGCATTTT
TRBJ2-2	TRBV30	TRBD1	CAWSFGTGYPGELFF	TGTGCCTGGAGTTTCGGGACAGGGTATCCCGGGGAGCTGTTTTTT